A single T cell receptor beta chain is shown here with its context. The sample holds a few counts of this clone. Its binding antigen is unknown. Base-call qualities are not available, and no considerably larger clone is one nucleotide away. These data originate in a study of T cells after posttransplantation cyclophosphamide (dated by TCRdb to the mid-2010s). Study-level background: T cell repertoire reconstitution was tracked by TRB sequencing after myeloablative bone marrow transplantation in which posttransplantation cyclophosphamide was used as GVHD prophylaxis. Public TRB sequences were queried against a database of over 3,600 sequences associated with responses to pathogens, tumor antigens, self-antigens and alloantigens. Samples from roughly 35 PTCy-treated patients, along with samples from around 16 of their related bone marrow donors, underwent antigen receptor sequencing. Blood from all 35 or so PTCy patients with 1-year posttransplant specimens was subjected to TRB sequencing. TRB sequencing was also done on up to roughly 3 additional blood samples from 2 to 5.2 years after transplant in 3 patients, and on pretransplant blood from several patients. TRA and TRB clonality were tightly correlated in several samples, so subsequent TCR analyses focused on TRB only.

On the day of marrow donation, related bone marrow donors gave peripheral blood samples. Peripheral blood and bone marrow mononuclear cells were isolated by Ficoll-Hypaque density centrifugation and cryopreserved. TRB sequencing was run on genomic DNA with either the immunoSEQ assay at survey resolution or the hsTCRB kit. The authors' analysis ran thus. The immunoSEQ software handled the initial read processing, while the LymphoSeq R package was used for the repertoire analyses. For each TRB dataset, clonality was calculated as 1 minus normalized Shannon entropy, and the Gini coefficient was computed as well. Phenotypes of unsorted samples were inferred by mapping TRB sequences from sorted subsets of the recipient or donor onto the same recipient's unsorted samples. In TCRdb, the immuneACCESS table is reduced to in-frame sequences with V and J assigned. These tables do not hold every clone; where another copy was compared, an unresolved V gene accounts for under half, and the others remain unexplained. V, J and clone size are those of that table, while D and trimming were read from the DNA. The table for this sample lists tens of thousands of clones, none of them counted only once. About 2.3% of the sample comes from the top ten.

Broader findings and caveats from the paper: The TRB repertoires of T cells infiltrating skin or GI tract showed only limited overlap with the TRB repertoires of T cells in blood. At 1-2 months, donor-recipient similarity was low but rose over the first year, and the later blood repertoires were often dominated by donor CD8+ memory clones. Across over 40 patients, TRB clonality was highly associated with recipient CMV seropositivity and CMV reactivation, and diversity in PTCy patients was similar to diversity in CNI/methotrexate controls.

Reading the germline V gene (reference sequence) gives CDR1 DFQATT and CDR2 SNEGSKA. The CDR3 starts with the cysteine, ends with the phenylalanine, and has 11 residues. Only the CDR3 region is kept as DNA, spanning 33 bases read in frame from base 1. V is clipped by 7 bases and J by 6 bases, and the sequence between their germline boundaries is 13 bases long. This receptor was identified in a man in his fifties or sixties in good health, CMV-negative, and a related stem cell transplant donor. Material for sequencing was PBMCs. The chain joins TRBV20-1 to TRBJ2-7, and the D gene may be TRBD1, 6 bases matching. The nucleotide sequence is given as TGCAGTGTTTGGTTGGGGGCCGAGCAGTACTTC. It specifies CSVWLGAEQYF.